This T cell receptor (beta chain) comes out of a study of T cell responses to AZD1222 COVID-19 vaccine (dated by TCRdb to the early 2020s). General notes on the study: A total of 233 trial participants underwent TCR sequencing, of whom some 210 received two doses of AZD1222 and about 26 received two doses of the MenACWY control vaccine. Enrollment into the trials was organized by age into subgroups of 18-55, 56-69 and 70-plus years, and those subgroups contained 148, 28 and 57 TCR-sequenced participants, respectively.

Trimming accounts for 5 bases at V and 5 bases at J, while the number of junction bases matched to no gene is 7. CDR1 and CDR2 are read off the germline V gene (reference sequence) as SEHNR and FQNEAQ. Including the terminal cysteine and phenylalanine, the CDR3 comprises 14 residues. Only the CDR3 DNA is retained, 42 bases long and in frame from the first base. This specimen's time point label, interpreted: about 28 days (+/-7) after the second vaccine dose. Because spike-specific TCR depth and breadth did not differ between the two schedules, AZD1222 recipients who got a second dose at roughly 4 weeks were pooled with those who got a second dose at roughly 12 weeks. The vaccinee samples were drawn from two UK trials, COV001 and COV002, one of which was a single-blind randomized controlled phase 2/3 trial testing AZD1222 (ChAdOx1 nCoV-19) in healthy adults. Trial participant PBMC samples were collected at day 0 and day 28 after the second dose for TCRbeta chain sequencing.

The CDR3 regions of human TCRbeta chains were analyzed by immunosequencing. In the authors' own workflow: Repertoire TCRs were matched against a reference library of SARS-CoV-2-specific TCRs generated with the MIRA antigen-specificity platform. Breadth was defined as the fraction of unique TCRs that were SARS-CoV-2-associated, and depth was defined as the fraction of total T cells that were SARS-CoV-2-associated. Using the MIRA data, each spike-specific TCR was assigned both to the spike region to which the TCR was reactive and to a CD4 or CD8 class. Log10-transformed breadth and depth values were compared by one-way ANOVA with Sidak's multiple comparisons tests. As stored in TCRdb, this immuneACCESS dataset retains in-frame rearrangements with V and J assigned. A fraction of the clones does not appear; measured against another copy, unresolved V genes explain less than half of the discrepancy, and the remainder lacks a known reason. D and trimming come from the DNA, and the V and J calls and clone size come from that table. The sample profile shows 70,000 to 95,000 clones; less than 90% of them were found once. The ten largest clones add up to 5% of the sample.

Concerning this clone itself: Its antigen is still unknown. Within one base of it there is no much larger clone, and no base qualities were kept.

Overall study outcomes, separate from this receptor: Nearly half of unique spike-specific TCRs reportedly recognized epitopes outside regions mutated in the B.1.351 and B.1.1.7 variants. Spike-specific TCR breadth and depth rose significantly after two AZD1222 doses compared with day 0 and with MenACWY recipients. CD4 TCRs associated with the vaccine covered the entire spike protein, and the dominant responses were in regions 160-218 and 743-854. Most participants were white British and females outnumbered males, and the authors suggested that clonal diversity may have been underestimated. Because no day 14 peak-response samples were available, the repertoires could be characterized only after the peak T cell response. Conclusions about previously exposed vaccinees are limited because only five to seven AZD1222 recipients were SARS-CoV-2 seropositive at baseline. The 56-69-year group was small, and its depth increase did not reach significance, likely because of low power.

The TCR was taken from an adult who received the AZD1222 COVID-19 vaccine. Sequences were derived from peripheral blood, sampled 28 days after the second AZD1222 dose. Rearrangement joined TRBV7-9 to TRBJ2-5; TRBD1 fits 8 bases in the junction. The CDR3 region has the sequence CASSTQGAAETQYF. The nucleotides read TGTGCCAGCAGCACTCAGGGGGCGGCCGAGACCCAGTACTTC.